The entry below gives a single TCR beta chain sequence along with its context. The sample is drawn from a study of CD8 T cells in Susac syndrome. After removal of 1 base from V and 4 bases from J, the junction contained 5 bases not matched to a gene. The length of the CDR3 is 15 residues. Germline V gene lookup returns CDR1 SQVTM and CDR2 ANQGSEA. cDNA came from roughly 0.47 to 1 ug RNA primed by random hexamers. TCRdb re-derived calls from the immunoSEQ multiplex PCR reads in MiXCR, one entry per CDR3 protein. The sample records around 200,000 distinct CDR3 sequences, around 95% being singletons. The sequence was collected from a human donor in good health. Sequences were obtained from CD4+ T cells from PBMCs. This chain connects TRBV29-1 to TRBJ1-2; 11 bases are a match to TRBD1. The CDR3 reads CSVEGGQGARYGYTF. The DNA of the CDR3 is TGCAGCGTTGAAGGCGGACAGGGGGCACGCTATGGCTACACCTTC. Full variable domain (remainder filled in from reference TRBV29-1 and TRBJ1-2): SAVISQKPSRDICQRGTSLTIQCQVDSQVTMMFWYRQQPGQSLTLIATANQGSEATYESGFVIDKFPISRPNLTFSTLTVSNMSPEDSSIYLCSVEGGQGARYGYTFGSGTRLTVV.